This T cell receptor (beta chain) was obtained from a study of control samples from healthy donors and cancer patients. Some clones are missing from TCRdb's copy, which holds only in-frame ones; the method was immunoSEQ multiplex PCR. The table has approximately 150,000 clones, more than 85% seen once. Sequencing was carried out using blood. This receptor was obtained from a man under 40 in good health.

This CDR3 reads CASSPQLISTDTQYF. Here the CDR3 DNA reads TGCGCCAGCAGCCCACAGCTGATTAGCACAGATACGCAGTATTTT. This chain joins TRBV5-1 and TRBJ2-3; D is unclear. The CDR3 has 15 amino acids. CDR1 is SGHRS, CDR2 YFSETQ, per germline. V was pared by 4 bases and J by 0 bases, with 12 bases between.